Listed here are 6 T cell receptor beta chains from one sample, sequenced in a study of T cells in Graves' hyperthyroidism and ophthalmopathy. Regions amplified from RNA transcripts were the TCR beta CDR3 regions. When the TCR CDR3 underwent first-round RT-PCR, the HTBI primer set was used. Each CDR3 protein gets one entry after TCRdb re-called the multiplex PCR reads with MiXCR. The sample lists roughly 500,000 distinct CDR3 sequences; less than 25% were seen once. Sequencing was done on a sample of blood. Receptors were obtained from a woman aged 70-85 years with Graves' ophthalmopathy.

This clonotype turned up a few times. The genes are TRBV7-2 and TRBJ2-7, with a weak D call TRBD1 (8 bases). The CDR3 sequence is 17 residues long. Germline V lookup: CDR1 SGHTA, CDR2 FQGNSA. V was cut by 1 base and J by 0 bases, with 16 bases left in between. The CDR3 spells CASSLGRSGTGSYEQYF. The CDR3 DNA reads as TGTGCCAGCAGCTTAGGTAGGAGCGGGACAGGCTCCTACGAGCAGTACTTC.

This clonotype was observed at least ten times. V is TRBV2 and J is TRBJ1-1; 9 nucleotides agree with TRBD1. CDR3 length: 15 amino acids. CDR1 and CDR2 (germline): SNHLY, FYNNEI. Unmatched junction bases numbered 11, after V lost 8 bases and J lost 4 bases. CDR3 DNA sequence: TGTGCCAGCGAGCCCGGGACAGGGCGTGTCACTGAAGCTTTCTTT. Amino acid sequence: CASEPGTGRVTEAFF.

Comment on this clonotype: A much more abundant neighbour one base away suggests this may be a read error. Without the conserved terminal phenylalanine or tryptophan, this CDR3 likely stems from a read error. This chain uses TRBV7-2 with TRBJ2-3; 9 bases map to TRBD2. This CDR3 contains 16 residues. J lost 5 bases, V lost 1 base, and 7 bases had no gene match. CDR1 and CDR2 (germline): SGHTA, FQGNSA. The CDR3 here is CASSLVGSGSLDTQYL. The CDR3 DNA sequence: TGTGCCAGCAGCTTAGTTGGTAGCGGGAGTTTAGATACGCAGTATCTT.

The CDR3 DNA is TGTGCCAGTAGATTGGACGGACTCTCTGGAAACACCATATATTTT. Its protein product is CASRLDGLSGNTIYF. The genes are TRBV19 and TRBJ1-3; D is unresolved. Germline CDR1 and CDR2: LNHDA and SQIVND (reference sequence). Trimming stripped 6 bases from V and 0 bases from J, with 12 bases between. There are 15 residues in the CDR3. The full variable domain, completed using reference TRBV19 and TRBJ1-3, is DGGITQSPKYLFRKEGQNVTLSCEQNLNHDAMYWYRQDPGQGLRLIYYSQIVNDFQKGDIAEGYSVSREKKESFPLTVTSAQKNPTAFYLCASRLDGLSGNTIYFGEGSWLTVV.

This chain joins TRBV18 and TRBJ2-7, with no clear D. Germline V gene sequence: CDR1 KGHSH, CDR2 LQKENI. The CDR3 loop spans 13 amino acids. The V and J ends lost 3 bases and 3 bases respectively, with 9 bases between them. CDR3 loop: CASSPTSNYEQYF. For the CDR3, the DNA is TGTGCCAGCTCACCGACCTCTAACTACGAGCAGTACTTC.

The V and J genes are TRBV7-2 and TRBJ2-2, with a weak D call TRBD1 (6 bases). There are 15 residues in the CDR3. Deletions cut 5 bases from V and 7 bases from J, with 17 bases between. Germline V gives CDR1 SGHTA, CDR2 FQGNSA. CDR3 coding DNA: TGTGCCAGCAGCCTCGGTGGGGGCCCTGGCGGGGAGCTGTTTTTT. As protein: CASSLGGGPGGELFF.